This T cell receptor beta chain was documented in a study of blood T cell repertoires in COVID-19. Some clones are missing from TCRdb's copy, which holds only in-frame ones; the method was immunoSEQ multiplex PCR. The table includes over 300,000 clones, approximately 85% detected once. The V gene's germline CDR1 is MRHNA and CDR2 SNTAGT. The CDR3 is 11 residues long. The V end lost 4 bases, the J end lost 5 bases, and 4 bases lay between the germline ends. Sequencing was done on a sample of PBMCs or T cells enriched from blood (not recorded which). The J gene is TRBJ2-3, the V gene TRBV6-4, with D uncertain. This TCR derives from a man aged 25-45 years who had recovered from COVID-19. DNA for the CDR3: TGTGCCAGCAGTGGAGGAGATACGCAGTATTTT. Translating it yields CASSGGDTQYF.